These 17 T cell receptor beta chains were sequenced from one sample in a study of blood T cell repertoires in COVID-19. Assay: immunoSEQ multiplex PCR; the TCRdb copy retains only in-frame clones and omits some. The repertoire has fewer than 350,000 clones, around 85% of them found once; the top ten carry approximately 4.4%. Sample: PBMCs or T cells enriched from blood (not recorded which). Every receptor here comes from a woman aged 35 to 49 with acute COVID-19.

This clone was detected only once. The CDR3 spells CASSPDQGVATEAFF. The CDR3 DNA follows: TGTGCCAGCAGCCCGGACCAGGGGGTGGCCACTGAAGCTTTCTTT. The rearrangement uses TRBV7-3 and TRBJ1-1; 7 bases map to TRBD1. The V segment lost 5 bases and the J segment 4 bases; nucleotides outside the gene matches: 10. The V gene's germline CDR1 is SGHTA and CDR2 FQGTGA. This CDR3 is 15 amino acids long.

A single count supports this clone. The chain links TRBV29-1 to TRBJ2-1; 11 bases align to TRBD2. The CDR3 covers 13 residues. With V trimmed by 7 bases and J by 3 bases, 2 bases remained unmatched. CDR1 SQVTM and CDR2 ANQGSEA come from the germline V gene. Written as DNA, the CDR3 is TGCAGCGGCACTAGCGGGGGCTACAATGAGCAGTTCTTC. As protein: CSGTSGGYNEQFF.

The chain has TRBV19 and TRBJ2-3; 9 nucleotides match TRBD2. The germline CDR1 and CDR2 sequences are LNHDA and SQIVND (reference sequence). The J segment lost 1 base and the V segment lost 4 bases, leaving 6 bases of the junction unmatched. This CDR3 comprises 16 residues. CDR3 protein: CASSTMRLAGTDTQYF. As DNA, the CDR3 is TGTGCCAGTAGTACTATGAGACTAGCGGGCACAGATACGCAGTATTTT.

This clone was seen a single time. The chain combines TRBV7-2 with TRBJ2-3, with 10 bases that match TRBD2. The CDR3 is 18 residues long. V trimming: 3 bases; J trimming: 2 bases; junction bases outside the gene matches: 11. Germline V lookup: CDR1 SGHTA, CDR2 FQGNSA. The DNA of the CDR3 is TGTGCCAGCAGCTTTCGTTTTGAAGCGGGGGGGTTCACAGATACGCAGTATTTT. Its protein is CASSFRFEAGGFTDTQYF.

Details on this clone: Other nucleotide sequences in the sample specify the same CDR3. V gene TRBV18 combines with J gene TRBJ2-7; 9 positions agree with TRBD1. This CDR3 has 14 residues. The germline CDR1 and CDR2 sequences are KGHSH and LQKENI. The V segment lost 3 bases and the J segment 3 bases; nucleotides outside the gene matches: 3. CDR3 protein: CASSPGTGIYEQYF. The CDR3 coding sequence is TGTGCCAGCTCACCCGGGACAGGGATCTACGAGCAGTACTTC.

This clone came up a few times. The chain links TRBV7-2 to TRBJ2-2; maybe TRBD2 (6 bases). Trimming took 0 bases from V and 0 from J, leaving 14 bases between them. The CDR3 extends over 18 amino acids. Germline CDR1 SGHTA, CDR2 FQGNSA. The CDR3 DNA reads as TGTGCCAGCAGCTTAGCGTATGGCGGGGCCTCGAACACCGGGGAGCTGTTTTTT. It translates to CASSLAYGGASNTGELFF.

About this clone itself: With a much larger clone just one base away, this may be a read error. The chain joins TRBV28 to TRBJ1-1; TRBD1 matches at 11 bases. The CDR3 extends over 14 amino acids. From germline, CDR1 is MDHEN and CDR2 SYDVKM. The trim removed 2 bases at V and 4 bases at J, leaving 0 bases unmatched. CDR3 residues: CASSLGTGGTEAFF. The CDR3 region has the DNA TGTGCCAGCAGTTTAGGGACAGGGGGCACTGAAGCTTTCTTT.

As to this clone: This specimen includes other DNA sequences encoding the same CDR3. This chain uses TRBV9 with TRBJ1-6; no clear D. Germline V CDR1 and CDR2: SGDLS, YYNGEE. This CDR3 has 13 amino acids. Trimming stripped 0 bases from V and 8 bases from J, with 6 bases between. Here the CDR3 DNA reads TGTGCCAGCAGCGTAGTTGGAGATTCACCCCTCCACTTT. This encodes CASSVVGDSPLHF. The full variable domain, with the rest looked up from reference TRBV9 and TRBJ1-6, is DSGVTQTPKHLITATGQRVTLRCSPRSGDLSVYWYQQSLDQGLQFLIQYYNGEERAKGNILERFSAQQFPDLHSELNLSSLELGDSALYFCASSVVGDSPLHFGNGTRLTVT.

The chain carries TRBV7-2 and TRBJ2-1, with 11 bases identical to TRBD2. The junction had 10 bases not matched to a gene; V was cut back by 1 base and J by 14 bases. CDR1 and CDR2 (germline): SGHTA, FQGNSA. The CDR3 covers 15 residues. As DNA, the CDR3 is TGTGCCAGCAGCTTAGAGGCTAGCGGGGGGATGGGCAAGTTCTTC. Its translation: CASSLEASGGMGKFF.

The rearrangement uses TRBV7-6 and TRBJ1-1; the match to TRBD1 covers 10 bases. Losses at the gene ends were 1 base for V and 5 bases for J; bases not matched to a gene: 4. Per the germline V gene, CDR1 is SGHVS and CDR2 is FNYEAQ. The CDR3 spans 15 residues. For the CDR3, the DNA is TGTGCCAGCAGCTTAGGGACAGGGGGGAAGACTGAAGCTTTCTTT. Protein: CASSLGTGGKTEAFF.

This clone was seen a handful of times. The chain joins TRBV7-9 to TRBJ1-2, with 9 bases matching TRBD1. J was trimmed by 10 bases and V by 3 bases; bases with no gene match: 9. Germline-derived CDR1 and CDR2 are SEHNR and FQNEAQ (reference sequence). The length of the CDR3 is 14 residues. The DNA for the CDR3 is TGTGCCAGCAGCTTTACAGGGGGCTCTTTGGCCTACACCTTC. This codes for CASSFTGGSLAYTF.

The chain carries TRBV5-1 and TRBJ2-3, with 11 bases lining up with TRBD2. The CDR3 runs 17 residues. Germline values: CDR1 SGHRS, CDR2 YFSETQ. The ends lost 0 bases at V and 0 bases at J; junction bases unmatched: 3. The CDR3 sequence is CASSLGSSGGSTDTQYF. The CDR3 DNA reads as TGCGCCAGCAGCTTGGGGTCTAGCGGGGGGAGCACAGATACGCAGTATTTT.

The chain is built from TRBV3-1 (or the pseudogene TRBV3-2) and TRBJ1-4, with D possibly TRBD1 on 5 matching bases. This CDR3 region has 14 residues. Trimming cost V 2 bases and J 4 bases, with 8 bases left between them. CDR1 and CDR2 (germline): LGHDT, YNNKEL (reference sequence). CDR3 nucleotide sequence: TGTGCCAGCAGCCAATGGGGGGGTAATGAAAAACTGTTTTTT. Its protein product is CASSQWGGNEKLFF.

This clone was seen only a few times. The J gene is TRBJ1-3, the V gene TRBV7-2, with a possible D match to TRBD1 (6 bases). Germline V gene data show CDR1 as SGHTA and CDR2 as FQGNSA. Trimming took off 4 bases at V and 8 bases at J, with 15 bases between the two ends. The CDR3 spans 14 residues. CDR3 loop: CASSSMTGVYTIYF. As DNA, the CDR3 is TGTGCCAGCAGCTCCATGACAGGAGTGTACACCATATATTTT.

This chain joins TRBV5-1 and TRBJ2-5; D not resolved. Germline V gene data show CDR1 as SGHRS and CDR2 as YFSETQ. This CDR3 has 14 residues. Trimming took off 4 bases at V and 1 base at J, with 11 bases between the two ends. The CDR3 here is CASSRGSGQETQYF. DNA of the CDR3: TGCGCCAGCAGCCGCGGATCTGGCCAAGAGACCCAGTACTTC.

The V and J genes are TRBV2 and TRBJ2-7; 8 positions agree with TRBD1. The CDR3 is 12 amino acids. Germline V gives CDR1 SNHLY, CDR2 FYNNEI. With 7 bases clipped from V and 3 bases from J, the junction kept 2 bases outside the gene matches. This chain's CDR3 is CASTTGVYEQYF. The DNA for the CDR3 is TGTGCCAGCACGACAGGGGTCTACGAGCAGTACTTC. Full variable domain (rest looked up from reference TRBV2 and TRBJ2-7): EPEVTQTPSHQVTQMGQEVILRCVPISNHLYFYWYRQILGQKVEFLVSFYNNEISEKSEIFDDQFSVERPDGSNFTLKIRSTKLEDSAMYFCASTTGVYEQYFGPGTRLTVT.

The table lists this clone with a few counts. This chain joins TRBV6-5 and TRBJ2-1, with D perhaps matching TRBD1 (7 bases). Trimming left V 6 bases short and J 6 bases short, with 12 bases between. The CDR3 has 13 amino acids. Germline assignment: CDR1 MNHEY and CDR2 SVGAGI. The CDR3 here is CASSRGTANEQFF. The CDR3 DNA reads TGTGCCAGCAGCCGCGGGACAGCCAATGAGCAGTTCTTC.